A single sample is the source of the 15 T cell receptor beta chains below, sequenced in a study of graft-versus-host responses after intestinal transplantation. Lymphocytes (intraepithelial and lamina propria) were released by processing the graft tissue. Sequenced by immunoSEQ multiplex PCR; TCRdb stores in-frame clones only, minus some. The sample holds about 8,100 clones, 60% to 80% seen once. Source: ileum tissue, taken 450 to 480 days after transplant. Receptors originate from a human patient who received an intestinal transplant, so some T cells may come from the graft donor.

The chain is built from TRBV28 and TRBJ1-1, with D possibly matching TRBD1 (6 bases). This CDR3 region has 13 residues. Looked up from germline, CDR1 is MDHEN and CDR2 is SYDVKM. Deletions cut 6 bases from V and 7 bases from J, with 15 bases between. CDR3 amino acids: CASRTGTQIEAFF. The CDR3, as DNA: TGTGCCAGCAGAACCGGGACACAGATTGAAGCTTTCTTT.

This chain links TRBV11-1 with TRBJ1-1, with TRBD1 as a possible D gene (6 bases). V was trimmed by 5 bases and J by 4 bases, leaving 14 bases between them. This CDR3 is 14 amino acids long. Germline values: CDR1 SGHAT, CDR2 FQDESV (reference sequence). The CDR3 reads CASSLRQEGTEAFF. Here the CDR3 DNA reads TGTGCCAGCAGCCTCAGACAGGAGGGCACTGAAGCTTTCTTT. Using reference TRBV11-1 and TRBJ1-1 for the parts outside the CDR3, the full variable domain is EAEVAQSPRYKITEKSQAVAFWCDPISGHATLYWYRQILGQGPELLVQFQDESVVDDSQLPKDRFSAERLKGVDSTLKIQPAELGDSAMYLCASSLRQEGTEAFFGQGTRLTVV.

The chain employs TRBV28 and TRBJ2-3; the match to TRBD1 covers 8 bases. The germline CDR1 and CDR2 sequences are MDHEN and SYDVKM. This CDR3 region has 13 residues. The J segment lost 8 bases and the V segment lost 8 bases, leaving 9 bases of the junction unmatched. For the CDR3, the DNA is TGTGCCAGCGGAGACAGGGGAGAAGGTACGCAGTATTTT. Amino acid sequence: CASGDRGEGTQYF.

This clone has just a few counts. The chain's CDR3 is CASSDPPGDGYTF. The CDR3 region has the DNA TGTGCCAGCAGTGACCCGCCCGGGGATGGCTACACCTTC. The chain employs TRBV6-5 and TRBJ1-2; D is uncertain. The V and J ends lost 5 bases and 6 bases respectively, with 13 bases between them. Germline V gene data show CDR1 as MNHEY and CDR2 as SVGAGI. This CDR3 has 13 residues.

This clone has just a few counts. Other DNA variants within this sample encode the same CDR3. The CDR3 DNA reads TGTGCCATCAGCGCAGGGGACACTGAAGCTTTCTTT. This translates into CAISAGDTEAFF. The chain joins TRBV10-3 to TRBJ1-1, with a weak D call TRBD1 (6 bases). The CDR3 runs 12 residues. V lost 6 bases and J lost 3, with 8 bases in between. CDR1 ENHRY and CDR2 SYGVKD come from the germline V gene.

This clone was observed a single time. The chain uses TRBV2 and TRBJ2-2, with D perhaps matching TRBD1 or TRBD2 (5 bases each). CDR3 length equals 14 residues. Trimming removed 7 bases at V and 3 bases at J, with 12 bases between. The germline CDR1 and CDR2 sequences are SNHLY and FYNNEI. CDR3 in amino acids: CASNWDRDTGELFF. CDR3 DNA sequence: TGTGCCAGCAATTGGGACCGGGACACCGGGGAGCTGTTTTTT.

CDR3: CASSLGAKSAGYTF. The DNA for the CDR3 is TGTGCCAGCAGCTTAGGAGCGAAATCCGCTGGCTACACCTTC. The J gene is TRBJ1-2, the V gene TRBV11-2; no reliable D call. Germline values: CDR1 SGHAT, CDR2 FQNNGV. The CDR3 length is 14 residues. V shed 1 base and J shed 7 bases, with 13 bases lying between them.

The CDR3 DNA is TGCAGCGTTCGCGGTGAGGGTCAGGGGTTGGGGAATGAGCAGTTCTTC. Protein sequence: CSVRGEGQGLGNEQFF. The V call is TRBV29-1, the J call TRBJ2-1, with D possibly matching TRBD1 (6 bases). The CDR3 is 16 residues long. Germline V CDR1 and CDR2: SQVTM, ANQGSEA. V shed 5 bases and J shed 7 bases, with 24 bases lying between them.

The chain couples TRBV4-1 to TRBJ2-7; D may correspond to TRBD1 or TRBD2 (5 bases each). V gave up 2 bases and J gave up 1 base, with 12 bases separating them. Germline V gene sequence: CDR1 MGHRA, CDR2 YSYEKL. This CDR3 is built from 15 residues. The CDR3 loop is CASSQRGERSYEQYF. The CDR3 DNA reads as TGCGCCAGCAGCCAAAGAGGGGAGAGGTCCTACGAGCAGTACTTC.

The chain has TRBV28 and TRBJ2-5, with D maybe TRBD1 (5 bases). The CDR3 runs 15 residues. In germline, CDR1 is MDHEN, CDR2 SYDVKM. V was pared by 2 bases and J by 1 base, with 11 bases between. CDR3 residues: CASSLRQSSQETQYF. Here the CDR3 DNA reads TGTGCCAGCAGTTTACGACAGAGCAGCCAAGAGACCCAGTACTTC.

In its sample, this clone is medium-sized. The V and J genes are TRBV2 and TRBJ2-7; 8 bases line up with TRBD1. With V trimmed by 1 base and J by 1 base, 12 bases remained unmatched. In germline, CDR1 is SNHLY, CDR2 FYNNEI. The CDR3 spans 18 residues. As DNA, the CDR3 is TGTGCCAGCAGTGAAGGGCCCGCGGGACAGGATACTTCCTACGAGCAGTACTTC. It codes for CASSEGPAGQDTSYEQYF.

The chain employs TRBV6-4 and TRBJ2-5, with D hard to call. The CDR3 is 14 residues long. Germline V CDR1 and CDR2: MRHNA, SNTAGT. Trimming took 7 bases from V and 2 from J, leaving 14 bases between them. The CDR3 protein is CASTIRPIQETQYF. The CDR3 DNA reads as TGTGCCAGCACTATCCGCCCCATACAAGAGACCCAGTACTTC.

The chain recombines TRBV19 with TRBJ2-3, with D unclear. Germline loops: CDR1 LNHDA, CDR2 SQIVND (reference sequence). Trimming took 6 bases from V and 4 from J, leaving 11 bases between them. The length of the CDR3 is 13 residues. The CDR3 nucleotides read TGTGCCAGTAGCCCCCAAGGGTCAGATACGCAGTATTTT. It yields the protein CASSPQGSDTQYF.

The chain is built from TRBV19 and TRBJ1-5; D remains ambiguous. The V end was cut by 6 bases, the J end by 2 bases, with 11 bases between. Germline assignment: CDR1 LNHDA and CDR2 SQIVND (reference sequence). The CDR3 totals 14 residues. The CDR3 nucleotides are TGTGCCAGTAGGACGTACTCGGGCAATCAGCCCCAGCATTTT. Translating gives CASRTYSGNQPQHF.

The chain employs TRBV27 and TRBJ2-7, with TRBD2 identical over 11 bases. There are 19 residues in the CDR3. From germline, CDR1 is MNHEY and CDR2 SMNVEV (reference sequence). J gave up 0 bases and V 9 bases, and 19 bases lay outside the gene matches. In DNA, the CDR3 is TGTGCCAGTAGGGGCTTCTGGCTAGCGGGGGGACCGAGCTCCTACGAGCAGTACTTC. Its translation is CASRGFWLAGGPSSYEQYF.